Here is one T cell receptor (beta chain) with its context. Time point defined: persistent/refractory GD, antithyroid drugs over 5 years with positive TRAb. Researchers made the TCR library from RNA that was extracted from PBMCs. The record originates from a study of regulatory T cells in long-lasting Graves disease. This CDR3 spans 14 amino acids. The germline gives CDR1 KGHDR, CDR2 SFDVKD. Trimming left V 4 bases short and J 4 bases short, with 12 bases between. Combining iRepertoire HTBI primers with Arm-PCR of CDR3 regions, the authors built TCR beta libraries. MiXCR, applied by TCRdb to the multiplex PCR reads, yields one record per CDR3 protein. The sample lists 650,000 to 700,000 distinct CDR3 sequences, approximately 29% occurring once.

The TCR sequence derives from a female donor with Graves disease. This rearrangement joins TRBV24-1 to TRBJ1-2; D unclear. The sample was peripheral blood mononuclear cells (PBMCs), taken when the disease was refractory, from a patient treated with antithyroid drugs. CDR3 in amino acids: CATSDRQSPYGYTF. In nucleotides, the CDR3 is TGTGCCACCAGTGACCGGCAGAGCCCCTATGGCTACACCTTC.